Sequencing of this TCR beta chain was carried out in a study of blood T cell repertoires in COVID-19. As for the study in general: Sources were T cells, B-cell-depleted T cells, or PBMCs; the material itself was cDNA or gDNA.

Germline values: CDR1 LGHDT, CDR2 YNNKEL (reference sequence). The CDR3 loop spans 14 amino acids. V lost 4 bases and J lost 4, with 11 bases in between. As handled by the study authors: Reference gene primers were amplified, and this amplification served to estimate nucleated cell counts. Some clones are missing from TCRdb's copy, which holds only in-frame ones; the method was immunoSEQ multiplex PCR. V and J calls and clone size follow that table, whereas D and trimming were derived from the DNA. This sample has 180,000 or so clones, with 70% to 90% found just once. The chain recombines TRBV3-1 (or the pseudogene TRBV3-2) with TRBJ1-5, with D tentatively TRBD1 (6 bases). Sequences were obtained from peripheral blood. This TCR came from a young man with acute or convalescent COVID-19. The CDR3, as DNA: TGTGCCAGCAGCCGTGGACAGATAAATCAGCCCCAGCATTTT. Protein: CASSRGQINQPQHF.